This TCR beta chain appears in the sequencing data of a study of identical twins. Each CDR3 protein gets one entry after TCRdb re-called the 5' RACE reads with MiXCR. The table lists 250,000 to 300,000 distinct CDR3 sequences, over 8.5% of them singletons. These data were also filed under a second study, of yellow fever vaccine responses in identical twins.

The specimen sequenced was CD8+ T cells sorted from blood. The receptor's source is a woman under 30 in good health.

The CDR3 here is CASSLQAVTHYEQYF. The CDR3, as DNA: TGTGCCAGCAGCTTACAAGCAGTGACGCATTACGAGCAGTACTTC. V gene TRBV7-2 combines with J gene TRBJ2-7; D call uncertain. This CDR3 has 15 residues. CDR1 and CDR2 from the germline V gene are SGHTA and FQGNSA. The V end lost 2 bases, the J end lost 4 bases, and 15 bases lay between the germline ends.